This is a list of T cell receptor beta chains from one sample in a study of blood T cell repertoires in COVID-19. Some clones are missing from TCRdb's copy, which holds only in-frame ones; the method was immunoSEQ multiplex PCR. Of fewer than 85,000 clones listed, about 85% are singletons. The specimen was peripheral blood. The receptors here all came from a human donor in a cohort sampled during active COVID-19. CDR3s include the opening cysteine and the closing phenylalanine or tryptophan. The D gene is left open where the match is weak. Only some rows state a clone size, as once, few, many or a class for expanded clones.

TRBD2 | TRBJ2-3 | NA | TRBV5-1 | TGCGCCAGCAGCTCCGTTGAGCGGGGGATATCAGATACGCAGTATTTT | CASSSVERGISDTQYF
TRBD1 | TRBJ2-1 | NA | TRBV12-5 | TGTGCTAGTGGTTCTCCCATCTTTGGGGGGACAGGGGTGCTTTCGGAGCAGTTCTTC | CASGSPIFGGTGVLSEQFF
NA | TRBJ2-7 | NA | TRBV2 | TGTGCCAGCACCTTGACTACGTCTCTCGACGAGCAGTACTTC | CASTLTTSLDEQYF
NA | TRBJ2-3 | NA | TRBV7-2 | TGTGCCAGCAGCCGCCGTAGCGGAAAGAGCACAGATACGCAGTATTTT | CASSRRSGKSTDTQYF
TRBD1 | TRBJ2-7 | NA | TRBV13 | TGTGCCAGCAGCTTCCGAGGGGGCCACTCCTACGAGCAGTACTTC | CASSFRGGHSYEQYF
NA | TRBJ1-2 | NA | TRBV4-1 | TGCGCCAGCAGCCAAGTGGGCAGGGATGATCTCTATGGCTACACCTTC | CASSQVGRDDLYGYTF
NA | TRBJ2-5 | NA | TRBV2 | TGTGCCAGCAGTGTTGAGGGGAGCGGGTGGGAGACCCAGTACTTC | CASSVEGSGWETQYF
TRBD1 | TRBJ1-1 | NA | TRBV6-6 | TGTGCCAGCAGTGACTGGACAGGGGGGAACACTGAAGCTTTCTTT | CASSDWTGGNTEAFF
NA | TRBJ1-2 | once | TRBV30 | TGTTTACTTGACAGTTACGAGGAAGCTAACTATGGCTACACCTTC | CLLDSYEEANYGYTF
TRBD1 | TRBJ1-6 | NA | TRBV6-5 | TGTGCCAGCAACGGACAGGGGAGATCACCCCTCCACTTT | CASNGQGRSPLHF
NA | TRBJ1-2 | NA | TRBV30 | TGTGCCTGGAGTGTCGGTCGAGGCTACACCTTC | CAWSVGRGYTF
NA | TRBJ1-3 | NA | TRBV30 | TGTGCCTGGAGTGTACCGGCCGAGGCGAACACCATATATTTT | CAWSVPAEANTIYF
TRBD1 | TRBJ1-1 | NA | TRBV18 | TGTGCCAGCTCAACGAGACAGGGGGGGACTGAAGCTTTCTTT | CASSTRQGGTEAFF